Listed below are T cell receptor beta chains from one sample, sequenced in a study of identifying expanded T cells in peripheral blood. Some clones are missing from TCRdb's copy, which holds only in-frame ones; the method was immunoSEQ multiplex PCR. Of some 95,000 clones listed, roughly 90% were seen once; the top ten hold 5.5% to 6%. The sequenced sample consisted of blood. These receptors were collected from a person aged 18 to 75 in good health. Each CDR3 is given without its conserved first and last residue. Fields, in order: clone size, V gene, J gene, CDR3 protein. Clone size, where shown, is once, few, many, or a class for clones that have expanded.

once	TRBV4-2	TRBJ1-4	ASSPQLGANEKLF
few	TRBV29-1	TRBJ2-5	SVIPPGLKKETQY
medium-sized	TRBV30	TRBJ1-2	AWSVGERYGYT
once	TRBV7-2	TRBJ1-1	ASSLAGVEAF
once	TRBV5-4	TRBJ2-1	ASSLNRGEVYNEQF
.	TRBV27	TRBJ2-2	ASSPGATGELF
.	TRBV13	TRBJ1-5	ASNMDRSNQPQH
.	TRBV18	TRBJ2-5	ASSSDGETQY
.	TRBV4-3	TRBJ2-2	ASSQEGGIAGTNTGELF
.	TRBV7-6	TRBJ2-7	ASSLGGEYEQY
.	TRBV6-1	TRBJ1-2	ASSTSNRDGYT
once	TRBV7-8	TRBJ2-3	ASTMNPGGDTQY
.	TRBV2	TRBJ2-1	ASSGYNEQF
.	TRBV4-1	TRBJ1-6	ASSQDRAGNTGSPLH
few	TRBV9	TRBJ1-1	ASSVTGNTEAF
.	TRBV21-1	TRBJ2-1	ASSKLDEQF
.	TRBV11-3	TRBJ1-1	ATRQAGRDTEAF
.	TRBV6-5	TRBJ2-1	ASSYSGQINEQF
.	TRBV7-9	TRBJ1-2	ASSPSPRTGAHNYGYT
.	TRBV7-9	TRBJ2-5	ASSPRLAEETQY
.	TRBV5-1	TRBJ1-3	ASSPAGASGNTIY
few	TRBV19	TRBJ1-6	ASSHPTGGADNSPLH
.	TRBV5-1	TRBJ1-2	ASSLGDGYGYT
.	TRBV19	TRBJ1-3	ASSGLYSGNTIY
.	TRBV20-1	TRBJ1-1	SASRGTEAF
.	TRBV4-1	TRBJ1-1	ASSQLFISAEAF
.	TRBV10-3	TRBJ2-3	AVGDGSSGFKDTQY